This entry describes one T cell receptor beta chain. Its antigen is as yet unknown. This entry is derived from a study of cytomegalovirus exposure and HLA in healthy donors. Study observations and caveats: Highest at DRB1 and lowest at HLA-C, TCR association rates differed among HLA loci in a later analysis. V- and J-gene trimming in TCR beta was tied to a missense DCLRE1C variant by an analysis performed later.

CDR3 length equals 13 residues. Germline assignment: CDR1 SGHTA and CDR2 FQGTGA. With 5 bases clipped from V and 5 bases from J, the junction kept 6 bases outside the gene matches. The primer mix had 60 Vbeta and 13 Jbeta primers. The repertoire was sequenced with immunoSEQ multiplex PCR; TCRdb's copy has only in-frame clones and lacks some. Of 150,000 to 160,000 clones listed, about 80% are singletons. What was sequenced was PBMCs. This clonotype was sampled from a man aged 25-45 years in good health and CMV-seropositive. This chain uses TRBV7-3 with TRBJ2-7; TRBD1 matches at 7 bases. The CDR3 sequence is CASSTDRVHEQYF. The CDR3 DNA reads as TGTGCCAGCAGCACTGACAGGGTCCACGAGCAGTACTTC.